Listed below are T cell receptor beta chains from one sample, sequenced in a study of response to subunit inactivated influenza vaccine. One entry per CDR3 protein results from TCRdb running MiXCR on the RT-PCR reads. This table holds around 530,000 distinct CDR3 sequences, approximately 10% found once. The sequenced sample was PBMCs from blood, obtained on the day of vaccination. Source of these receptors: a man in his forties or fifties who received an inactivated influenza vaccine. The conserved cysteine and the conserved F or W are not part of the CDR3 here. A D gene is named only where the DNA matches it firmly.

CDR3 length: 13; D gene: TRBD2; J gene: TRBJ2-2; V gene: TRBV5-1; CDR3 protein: ASSNPGGRGGELF
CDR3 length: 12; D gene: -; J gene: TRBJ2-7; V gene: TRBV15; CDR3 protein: ATSRQGLSYEQY
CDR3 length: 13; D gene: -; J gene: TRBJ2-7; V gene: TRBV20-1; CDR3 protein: SAPNVWTDPYEQY
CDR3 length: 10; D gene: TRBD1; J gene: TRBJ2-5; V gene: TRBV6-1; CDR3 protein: ASSEVRDREY
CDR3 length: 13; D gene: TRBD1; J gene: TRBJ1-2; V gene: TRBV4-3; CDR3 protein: ASSPTGGPLYGYT
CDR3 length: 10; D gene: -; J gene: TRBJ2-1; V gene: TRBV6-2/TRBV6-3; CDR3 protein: ASSQTGQLQF
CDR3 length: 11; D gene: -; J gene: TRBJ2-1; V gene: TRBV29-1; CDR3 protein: SVADGSYNEQF
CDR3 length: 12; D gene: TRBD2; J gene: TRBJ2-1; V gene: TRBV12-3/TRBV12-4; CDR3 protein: ASKTGTTYNEQF
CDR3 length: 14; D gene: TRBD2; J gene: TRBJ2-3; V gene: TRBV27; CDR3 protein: ASNPWRGGDTDTQY
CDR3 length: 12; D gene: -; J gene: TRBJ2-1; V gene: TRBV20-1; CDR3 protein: SARSGSSYNEQF
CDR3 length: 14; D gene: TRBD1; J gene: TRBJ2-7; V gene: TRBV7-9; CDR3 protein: ASSPTKGALSYEQY
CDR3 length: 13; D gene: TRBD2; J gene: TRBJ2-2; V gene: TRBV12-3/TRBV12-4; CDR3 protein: ASSPIAGYTGELF
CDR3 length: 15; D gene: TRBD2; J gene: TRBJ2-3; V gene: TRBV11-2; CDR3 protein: ASSLEVSGRAAHTQY
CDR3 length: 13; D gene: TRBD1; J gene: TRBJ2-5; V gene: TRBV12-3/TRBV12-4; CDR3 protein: ASRPRDRLLETQY
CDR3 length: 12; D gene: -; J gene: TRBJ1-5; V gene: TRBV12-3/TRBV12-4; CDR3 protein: ASSLAPRIQPQH
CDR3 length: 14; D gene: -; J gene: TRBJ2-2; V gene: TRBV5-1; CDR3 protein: ASRSQGLQNTGELF
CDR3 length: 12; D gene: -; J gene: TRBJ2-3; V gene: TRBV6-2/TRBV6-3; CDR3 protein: ASNWGYYTDTQY
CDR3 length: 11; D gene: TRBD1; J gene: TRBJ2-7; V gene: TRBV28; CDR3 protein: ASRRQGSGEQY
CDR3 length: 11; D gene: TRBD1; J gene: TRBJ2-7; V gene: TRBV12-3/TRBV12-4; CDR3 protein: ASGQGFSYEQY
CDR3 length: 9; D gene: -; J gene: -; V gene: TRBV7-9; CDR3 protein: ASSPAGTQY